What follows are 24 T cell receptor beta chains derived from one specimen sequenced in a study of high-grade serous ovarian cancer treatment subgroups. Repertoires were generated with immunoSEQ multiplex PCR, while TCRdb's copy carries only in-frame clones and drops some. Seen here are around 870 clones, roughly 78% observed once, and the top ten hold roughly 15%. Tumor samples were obtained before definitive surgery or chemotherapy. Input material: tumor tissue. The source is a human donor with high-grade serous ovarian cancer.

The chain has TRBV6-5 and TRBJ2-2; TRBD1 aligns across 7 bases. The V segment lost 6 bases and the J segment 5 bases; nucleotides outside the gene matches: 9. The CDR3 has 15 residues. The germline CDR1 and CDR2 sequences are MNHEY and SVGAGI. The CDR3 bases are TGTGCCAGCAGACGTACAGGGGATGGGACCGGGGAGCTGTTTTTT. Protein sequence: CASRRTGDGTGELFF.

DNA of the CDR3: TGTGCCAGCAGCCCTGACAGTTTTGCGGAGACCCAGTACTTC. Translation gives CASSPDSFAETQYF. The chain has TRBV7-3 and TRBJ2-5, with a possible D match to TRBD1 (5 bases). Germline lookup yields CDR1 SGHTA and CDR2 FQGTGA. Trimming removed 5 bases at V and 5 bases at J, with 15 bases between. The CDR3 covers 14 residues.

The chain links TRBV29-1 to TRBJ2-5; maybe TRBD2 (6 bases). V was pared by 3 bases and J by 5 bases, with 10 bases between. CDR3 length: 12 residues. Germline CDR1 is SQVTM and CDR2 is ANQGSEA. The CDR3 DNA sequence: TGCAGCGTTGACACTAGCACGGAGACCCAGTACTTC. Translating gives CSVDTSTETQYF.

Only a few counts were recorded for this clone. The gene calls are TRBV2 and TRBJ1-2; possibly TRBD1 for D (5 bases). Trimming stripped 3 bases from V and 3 bases from J, with 8 bases between. The CDR3 runs 13 residues. The V gene's germline CDR1 is SNHLY and CDR2 FYNNEI. CDR3 amino acids: CASSEYRYYGYTF. The CDR3 coding sequence is TGTGCCAGCAGTGAGTACAGGTACTATGGCTACACCTTC.

The chain couples TRBV28 to TRBJ1-1; D uncertain. There are 15 residues in the CDR3. Trimming left V 5 bases short and J 5 bases short, with 18 bases between. Germline V CDR1 and CDR2: MDHEN, SYDVKM. For the CDR3, the DNA is TGTGCCAGCAGTGCCCGAGTACCCGGAGCTACTGAAGCTTTCTTT. Residues: CASSARVPGATEAFF. Looking up the rest from reference TRBV28 and TRBJ1-1 gives the full variable domain: DVKVTQSSRYLVKRTGEKVFLECVQDMDHENMFWYRQDPGLGLRLIYFSYDVKMKEKGDIPEGYSVSREKKERFSLILESASTNQTSMYLCASSARVPGATEAFFGQGTRLTVV.

The chain recombines TRBV5-4 with TRBJ2-5; TRBD2 aligns across 11 bases. This CDR3 is 16 amino acids long. Germline V lookup: CDR1 SGHNT, CDR2 YYREEE (reference sequence). V was clipped by 4 bases and J by 0 bases; unmatched bases: 5. CDR3 sequence (DNA): TGTGCCAGCAGCCTATCGACTAGCGGGAACCAAGAGACCCAGTACTTC. It codes for CASSLSTSGNQETQYF.

This clone is labeled as large. The rearrangement links TRBV5-6 to TRBJ1-2; no definite D call. The CDR3 length is 15 residues. Germline loops: CDR1 SGHDT, CDR2 YYEEEE. Trimming pared 0 bases from V and 0 bases from J, leaving 9 bases between. CDR3 region: CASSLDFLPNYGYTF. The CDR3 nucleotides are TGTGCCAGCAGCTTGGATTTTCTCCCTAACTATGGCTACACCTTC.

The chain couples TRBV11-3 to TRBJ2-7; D ambiguous. CDR1 and CDR2 (germline): SGHNT, YENEEA. The V and J ends lost 3 bases and 7 bases respectively, with 16 bases between them. There are 14 residues in the CDR3. CDR3 nucleotides: TGTGCCAGCAGCTTGCCGATCCGGCCTGGGGAGCAGTACTTC. It encodes CASSLPIRPGEQYF.

This sequence joins TRBV25-1 and TRBJ1-2; possible D gene TRBD1, 5 bases. Germline V gene lookup returns CDR1 MGHDK and CDR2 SYGVNS. V was trimmed by 1 base and J by 1 base, leaving 10 bases between them. The CDR3 totals 15 residues. This CDR3 is CASSESGESNYGYTF. DNA of the CDR3: TGTGCCAGCAGTGAATCGGGGGAGAGTAACTATGGCTACACCTTC.

This clone showed up just a few times. J is TRBJ1-5 and V is TRBV19; D possibly corresponds to TRBD1 (6 bases). The germline V gene encodes CDR1 LNHDA and CDR2 SQIVND (reference sequence). This CDR3 contains 15 residues. V lost 6 bases and J 0 bases, leaving 12 bases between the germline ends. CDR3 coding DNA: TGTGCCAGTAGGGCGGACAGTCATAGCAATCAGCCCCAGCATTTT. Translating it yields CASRADSHSNQPQHF.

The chain uses TRBV4-3 and TRBJ1-6, with a tentative D call TRBD1 (5 bases). V lost 0 bases and J lost 8, with 11 bases in between. Looked up from germline, CDR1 is LGHNA and CDR2 is YSLEER. The CDR3 spans 15 residues. The CDR3 DNA follows: TGCGCCAGCAGCCAAGAGGGGGGTGGGGATTCACCCCTCCACTTT. Residues: CASSQEGGGDSPLHF.

This chain links TRBV4-1 with TRBJ1-6, with 8 bases identical to TRBD1. CDR1 MGHRA and CDR2 YSYEKL come from the germline V gene. There are 17 residues in the CDR3. J gave up 7 bases and V 2 bases, and 10 bases lay outside the gene matches. CDR3 sequence reads: CASSQSFQGTGNSPLHF. DNA for the CDR3: TGCGCCAGCAGCCAATCCTTCCAGGGGACAGGAAATTCACCCCTCCACTTT.

This chain connects TRBV9 to TRBJ2-2; D is unresolved. The ends were cut back, 4 bases at V and 5 bases at J, with 15 bases in the middle. The CDR3 is 15 residues long. The germline V gene has CDR1 SGDLS and CDR2 YYNGEE. In DNA, the CDR3 is TGTGCCAGCAGCTCAGATGGGCTCGGGACCGGGGAGCTGTTTTTT. It translates to CASSSDGLGTGELFF. The full variable domain, rest sourced from reference TRBV9 and TRBJ2-2, is DSGVTQTPKHLITATGQRVTLRCSPRSGDLSVYWYQQSLDQGLQFLIQYYNGEERAKGNILERFSAQQFPDLHSELNLSSLELGDSALYFCASSSDGLGTGELFFGEGSRLTVL.

This chain uses TRBV28 with TRBJ2-7, with D unresolved. This CDR3 has 17 residues. V was trimmed by 5 bases and J by 3 bases, leaving 23 bases between them. CDR1 MDHEN and CDR2 SYDVKM come from the germline V gene. The CDR3 sequence: CASSPNRRKDLNYEQYV. CDR3 nucleotides: TGTGCCAGCAGTCCTAACCGCCGGAAAGACCTCAACTACGAGCAGTACGTC.

This chain connects TRBV11-2 to TRBJ2-5; TRBD2 matches 7 bases. V lost 7 bases, J lost 0 bases, and 14 bases stayed unmatched. The germline V gene has CDR1 SGHAT and CDR2 FQNNGV. This CDR3 has 17 amino acids. The CDR3 spells CASNRWGTSVNQETQYF. CDR3 in DNA: TGTGCCAGCAACCGATGGGGAACTAGCGTAAACCAAGAGACCCAGTACTTC.

J is TRBJ1-3 and V is TRBV9; D is possibly TRBD1 (6 bases). The V end was cut by 3 bases, the J end by 0 bases, with 10 bases between. This CDR3 is 15 amino acids long. Germline assignment: CDR1 SGDLS and CDR2 YYNGEE. CDR3 loop: CASSADSYSGNTIYF. DNA for the CDR3: TGTGCCAGCAGCGCGGACAGTTACTCTGGAAACACCATATATTTT.

The chain combines TRBV9 with TRBJ2-1; possibly TRBD1 for D (6 bases). Trimming took off 2 bases at V and 0 bases at J, with 15 bases between the two ends. Germline V gene lookup returns CDR1 SGDLS and CDR2 YYNGEE. The CDR3 contains 17 residues. The CDR3 nucleotides are TGTGCCAGCAGCGTCGACGCAGGGGCCAGCTCCTACAATGAGCAGTTCTTC. Its protein is CASSVDAGASSYNEQFF.

The chain carries TRBV29-1 and TRBJ2-1; weak D call: TRBD2 (5 bases). Between the trimmed V and J ends, which lost 6 bases and 9 bases, there was a span of 21 bases. Germline V gene sequence: CDR1 SQVTM, CDR2 ANQGSEA. The CDR3 spans 14 residues. The CDR3 spells CSVAAGPVRGEQFF. The CDR3 DNA reads TGCAGCGTAGCCGCCGGACCCGTTCGGGGTGAGCAGTTCTTC.

This clone was observed a single time. The V call is TRBV6-4, the J call TRBJ1-1; 7 nucleotides align to TRBD1. Unmatched junction bases numbered 3, after V lost 4 bases and J lost 4 bases. In germline, CDR1 is MRHNA, CDR2 SNTAGT. This CDR3 has 13 residues. In nucleotides, the CDR3 is TGTGCCAGCAGTGCGACAGGGCTCACTGAAGCTTTCTTT. Translation: CASSATGLTEAFF.

The V call is TRBV19, the J call TRBJ2-2; 8 bases match TRBD1. In germline, CDR1 is LNHDA, CDR2 SQIVND (reference sequence). This CDR3 contains 15 residues. With V trimmed by 3 bases and J by 1 base, 1 base remained unmatched. In nucleotides, the CDR3 is TGTGCCAGTAGTATGGACAGGGAGAACACCGGGGAGCTGTTTTTT. This translates into CASSMDRENTGELFF.

This CDR3 is CASSPLGGSGAYNEQFF. CDR3 sequence (DNA): TGTGCCAGCTCACCGCTAGGGGGGAGCGGGGCTTACAATGAGCAGTTCTTC. The chain recombines TRBV18 with TRBJ2-1, with D maybe TRBD2 (7 bases). This CDR3 is built from 17 residues. Germline CDR1 and CDR2: KGHSH and LQKENI. The V and J ends lost 3 bases and 4 bases respectively, with 19 bases between them.

This clone was seen only once. The V gene is TRBV7-3, the J gene TRBJ2-1; tentatively, D is TRBD2 (6 bases). V was trimmed by 2 bases and J by 7 bases, leaving 12 bases between them. Germline lookup yields CDR1 SGHTA and CDR2 FQGTGA. The CDR3 runs to 14 residues. CDR3 loop: CASSLAGTGNEQFF. Here the CDR3 DNA reads TGTGCCAGCAGCTTAGCGGGGACCGGGAATGAGCAGTTCTTC.

V gene TRBV4-2 combines with J gene TRBJ2-1; D may be TRBD2 (7 bases). Trimming took off 0 bases at V and 4 bases at J, with 13 bases between the two ends. Looked up from germline, CDR1 is LGHNA and CDR2 is YNFKEQ. CDR3 length equals 16 residues. The CDR3 DNA reads TGTGCCAGCAGCCAAGATGAGGGGGGGGGTTACAATGAGCAGTTCTTC. It translates to CASSQDEGGGYNEQFF.

The rearrangement uses TRBV7-2 and TRBJ1-1; weak D call: TRBD1 (5 bases). Trimming removed 4 bases from V and 5 bases from J, with 17 bases in between. The CDR3 totals 15 residues. CDR1 and CDR2 (germline): SGHTA, FQGNSA. The CDR3 loop reads CASSSQGGVMTEAFF. The DNA of the CDR3 is TGTGCCAGCAGCTCCCAGGGTGGAGTAATGACTGAAGCTTTCTTT.